This TCR beta chain emerged from a study of shared clonotypes between healthy human individuals (TCRdb year 2020). In terms of the full investigation: Two women and a few men aged 18 to 49 years were included in the cohort. For each donor, CD4 naive and CD4 memory were each run on three plates, CD8 naive on two plates, and CD8 memory on one plate. Blood TCR repertoires of roughly five healthy adults were deeply sequenced to estimate repertoire size and the extent of clonotype sharing between individuals. To increase sequencing depth and limit assay-specific biases, different laboratories used diverse techniques to prepare libraries and sequence TCR repertoires. Each donor's leukapheresis produced roughly between roughly 0.9 and 9 billion PBMCs. What the research found in general, with its limitations: Pairwise subsampling indicated that sequencing depth was expected to affect the degree of clonotype sharing among donors. Naive subsets generally had larger estimated clonotype richness than memory subsets did. Incomplete sequencing was indicated by rarefaction of sorted-subset datasets, despite the large sequencing depth. Compared with non-shared clonotypes, clonotypes shared by all four sorted-subset donors had higher generation probabilities. Because the study included a small number of donors, the genetic and exposure-history diversity represented was limited. Sharing across four donors was observed for about 5% of naive CD4, 3% to 3.5% of naive CD8, over 2% of memory CD4, and roughly 0.4% of memory CD8 clonotypes. Only blood was sampled, and tissue TCR repertoires likely differ from those in blood.

As regards this clone: Its specific antigen is unknown. No clone much larger than this one lies a single base away; base qualities are absent. The sample holds other DNA sequences that translate to the same CDR3.

V sheds 5 bases and J sheds 3 bases, leaving 11 bases between their ends. From the germline V gene (reference sequence), CDR1 is SEHNR and CDR2 is FQNEAQ. The CDR3 measures 13 amino acids from cysteine to phenylalanine. The CDR3 DNA has 39 bases and is translated from base 1. Using the deep immunoSEQ assay, multiplex PCR amplified TCR CDR3 regions from genomic DNA. Genomic DNA extracted from each cell subset was distributed evenly over all wells of several immunoSEQ 96-well plates, and each plate served as one replicate. For sorted subsets, each replicate PCR was loaded with 200 ng genomic DNA, equivalent to 25,000 to 35,000 T cell genomes. Purified libraries were quantified with a Qubit 3.0 fluorometer, sized on a Bioanalyzer 2100, and re-quantified with the KAPA Library Quantification kit. A separate single-read 150-cycle Illumina NextSeq 550 flow cell was used to sequence each immunoSEQ 96-well plate. Per the source publication's procedure: Because the immunoSEQ output included only junctional sequences and no quality scores, the filtering could not be the same as the filtering used for full-length reads. To assign V/J genes and CDR3, sequences were annotated using PyIR, a Python wrapper for IgBLAST v1.9, with IMGT germline references. Reads were filtered out if the reads had weak V/J assignments (E-value above 1e-6), no CDR3, stop codons, out-of-frame junctions, or ambiguous translated residues. V3J clonotypes were defined by identical inferred V gene, J gene, and CDR3 amino acid sequence. Percentage overlap between repertoires was calculated by dividing the number of shared unique clonotypes by the size of the smaller repertoire. Three approaches were used to assess repertoire richness: RTK rarefaction, the Chao1 estimator, and Recon v2.1 estimates of unobserved clonotypes. Generation probabilities for all TCRbeta clonotypes obtained by the gDNA method from a handful of donors were computed using OLGA. The table comes from immuneACCESS by way of TCRdb, which keeps in-frame sequences with V and J called. Part of the clones is missing from these tables; in studies checked, under half for an unresolved V gene and the rest for unknown reasons. The DNA was the basis for D and trimming; V, J and clone size are from that table. For this sample the table gives roughly 2.6 million clones, of which over 85% were detected only once. Of the sample, around 0.14% is held by the ten largest clones.

The donors were healthy, HIV-negative adults who had no recently reported acute infections or vaccinations. Every donor was a Caucasian adult living in Nashville, Tennessee, USA. CD4+ T cells were enriched through magnetic negative selection, after which naive cells were positively selected on CD45RA and the remaining negative fraction served as the memory subset. Blood was collected by leukapheresis, and PBMCs were isolated by Ficoll-Histopaque density gradient centrifugation and then cryopreserved in liquid nitrogen vapor phase. Purity and quantity of every magnetically sorted T cell population were checked by analytical flow cytometry. From each sorted fraction, genomic DNA was isolated and quantified by UV absorbance on a Nanodrop 2000c.

The sequence joins TRBV7-9 to TRBJ2-7; the D region may be TRBD1 or TRBD2, each matching 5 bases equally. The clonotype comes from a man between 18 and 29 years old in good health. The sample was naive CD4+ T cells sorted from blood. The cell subset or site label here, explained by the study, means: CD45RA+ positively selected. Read as DNA, the sequence is TGTGCCAGCAGCCCAGTTGGGGGCTACGAGCAGTACTTC. It encodes CASSPVGGYEQYF.